Following are 23 T cell receptor beta chains from one sample sequenced in a study of Graves' ophthalmopathy and Graves' hyperthyroidism. RNA transcripts yielded amplified TCR beta CDR3 regions. Following a first-round RT-PCR that used HTBI primers, a second-round multiplex PCR was carried out. In TCRdb, the multiplex PCR reads were re-called with MiXCR into one record per CDR3 protein. The data contain hundreds of thousands of distinct CDR3 sequences, more than 20% of them singletons. The sequencing input was peripheral blood. The receptors were sampled from a woman between 18 and 30 years old with stable Graves' hyperthyroidism.

This clonotype was counted at least ten times. The J gene is TRBJ2-5, the V gene TRBV7-3; D may be TRBD1 or TRBD2 (5 bases each). CDR1 and CDR2 (germline): SGHTA, FQGTGA. The CDR3 has 13 residues. V was cut by 8 bases and J by 5 bases, with 15 bases left in between. DNA of the CDR3: TGTGCCAGCGGAAGAGGGGCGCAGGAGACCCAGTACTTC. This sequence encodes CASGRGAQETQYF.

This clonotype was recorded at least ten times. The chain has TRBV6-1 and TRBJ2-7; TRBD2 matches at 7 bases. Germline CDR1 reads MNHNS; CDR2 reads SASEGT. V lost 5 bases, J lost 6 bases, and 16 bases stayed unmatched. The CDR3 is made up of 16 amino acids. The CDR3, as DNA: TGTGCCAGCAGTAGCTGGGGAGGGAGCGGGAAGGGCGAGCAGTACTTC. Translating it yields CASSSWGGSGKGEQYF.

This clonotype has only a few counts. The J gene is TRBJ2-7, the V gene TRBV27, with 7 bases aligning to TRBD1. The germline gives CDR1 MNHEY, CDR2 SMNVEV (reference sequence). This CDR3 has 14 residues. With 3 bases clipped from V and 3 bases from J, the junction kept 5 bases outside the gene matches. In DNA form, the CDR3 reads TGTGCCAGCAGTTTGATAGGGGGCATCTACGAGCAGTACTTC. It yields the protein CASSLIGGIYEQYF.

This clonotype was picked up many times. The V call is TRBV6-2 or TRBV6-3, the J call TRBJ2-7; TRBD1 is a possible D gene (5 bases). Germline lookup yields CDR1 MNHEY and CDR2 SVGEGT. V lost 2 bases and J 4 bases, leaving 12 bases between the germline ends. The CDR3 is made up of 14 amino acids. The CDR3 DNA sequence: TGTGCCAGCAGTTACACCCAGGGTGGGTACGAGCAGTACTTC. It yields the protein CASSYTQGGYEQYF.

As concerns this clonotype: Given a much more abundant clone one base away, this may be a read error. The genes are TRBV5-1 and TRBJ2-2; D gene ambiguous. The CDR3 extends over 15 amino acids. Germline CDR1 SGHRS, CDR2 YFSETQ. CDR3 amino acids: CASSSDPANAGELFF. The CDR3 DNA reads TGCGCCAGCAGCTCGGACCCCGCGAACGCCGGGGAGCTGTTTTTT.

This clonotype occurred many times. V usage is TRBV20-1 and J usage is TRBJ2-4, with D unresolved. CDR3 length: 12 amino acids. V lost 3 bases and J lost 4, with 7 bases in between. Germline CDR1 DFQATT, CDR2 SNEGSKA (reference sequence). The CDR3 loop reads CSASITKNIQYF. CDR3 nucleotide sequence: TGCAGTGCTAGCATAACAAAAAACATTCAGTACTTC.

This clonotype has a count of ten or more. The chain carries TRBV7-6 and TRBJ1-1, with D unclear. Trimming took 1 base from V and 1 from J, leaving 10 bases between them. Germline V gene lookup returns CDR1 SGHVS and CDR2 FNYEAQ. The CDR3 is 15 residues long. CDR3 sequence reads: CASSLVGSSNTEAFF. CDR3 nucleotide sequence: TGTGCCAGCAGCTTAGTTGGGAGTTCGAACACTGAAGCTTTCTTT.

This clonotype has at least ten counts. The chain links TRBV7-8 to TRBJ2-5, with 12 bases matching TRBD2. The trim removed 3 bases at V and 4 bases at J, leaving 3 bases unmatched. CDR3 length: 15 residues. Per the germline V gene, CDR1 is SGHVS and CDR2 is FQNEAQ. The CDR3 DNA reads TGTGCCAGCAGCTTCCCGGGACTAGCGGGAGAGACCCAGTACTTC. This encodes CASSFPGLAGETQYF.

This clonotype was counted many times. This chain joins TRBV19 and TRBJ2-7; TRBD2 matches 10 bases. Germline CDR1 is LNHDA and CDR2 is SQIVND (reference sequence). The length of the CDR3 is 15 residues. V lost 4 bases, J lost 2 bases, and 5 bases stayed unmatched. The CDR3: CASSKGTSATYEQYF. DNA for the CDR3: TGTGCCAGTAGTAAAGGGACTAGCGCAACCTACGAGCAGTACTTC.

The V call is TRBV18, the J call TRBJ2-7; D is possibly TRBD1 (5 bases). Germline V CDR1 and CDR2: KGHSH, LQKENI. The CDR3 consists of 14 residues. V was trimmed by 5 bases and J by 5 bases, leaving 16 bases between them. The CDR3 spells CASSSLQEYHEQYF. The CDR3 DNA sequence: TGTGCCAGCTCAAGTCTACAGGAGTACCACGAGCAGTACTTC.

This clonotype was counted many times. The gene calls are TRBV11-1 and TRBJ1-2, with 7 positions matching TRBD1. CDR1 and CDR2 (germline): SGHAT, FQDESV (reference sequence). This CDR3 region has 16 residues. V shed 5 bases and J 0 bases; nucleotides not matched to a gene: 9. The CDR3 spells CASSPTGMTSNYGYTF. CDR3 DNA sequence: TGTGCCAGCAGCCCGACAGGGATGACTTCTAACTATGGCTACACCTTC.

As regards this clonotype: A junction boundary mismatches the germline segment, possibly from a read error. The chain employs TRBV20-1 and TRBJ1-1; D is undetermined. Germline assignment: CDR1 DFQATT and CDR2 SNEGSKA (reference sequence). This CDR3 is built from 14 residues. The CDR3 loop reads CSVLTSRVNTEACF. In DNA, the CDR3 is TGCAGTGTTCTGACAAGTAGGGTGAACACTGAAGCTTGCTTT.

The chain carries TRBV6-2 or TRBV6-3 and TRBJ1-2, with 11 bases lining up with TRBD1. V lost 2 bases, J lost 2 bases, and 4 bases stayed unmatched. Germline V gene data show CDR1 as MNHEY and CDR2 as SVGEGT. The CDR3 spans 16 residues. The CDR3 nucleotides are TGTGCCAGCAGTTACCACCGGGACAGGGGGAACTATGGCTACACCTTC. Translated, it gives CASSYHRDRGNYGYTF.

To note about this clonotype: With a much larger clone just one base away, this may be a read error. This chain joins TRBV7-8 and TRBJ2-7; D is unclear. This CDR3 contains 13 residues. Germline V gene lookup returns CDR1 SGHVS and CDR2 FQNEAQ. This CDR3 reads CACSFSSDVEQYF. CDR3 DNA sequence: TGTGCCTGCAGCTTCAGTTCGGACGTCGAGCAGTACTTC. Combining the CDR3 with reference TRBV7-8 and TRBJ2-7 gives the whole variable domain GAGVSQSPRYKVAKRGQDVALRCDPISGHVSLFWYQQALGQGPEFLTYFQNEAQLDKSGLPSDRFFAERPEGSVSTLKIQRTQQEDSAVYLCACSFSSDVEQYFGPGTRLTVT.

With respect to this clonotype: A clone one base away is much larger, so this may be a read error. This rearrangement joins TRBV6-1 to TRBJ2-2; D possibly matches TRBD1 or TRBD2 (5 bases each). The CDR3 contains 15 residues. CDR1 and CDR2 (germline): MNHNS, SASEGT. V lost 6 bases and J 6 bases, leaving 17 bases between the germline ends. The CDR3 reads CASSLERGVAGELFF. CDR3 coding DNA: TGTGCCAGCAGCCTTGAGAGGGGAGTCGCCGGGGAGCTGTTTTTT.

In its sample, this clonotype was seen many times. The CDR3 DNA is TGCAGTGCTAGAGATTTTAGCGGGAGGGCCACCGGGGAGCTGTTTTTT. It specifies CSARDFSGRATGELFF. This chain connects TRBV20-1 to TRBJ2-2, with 11 bases matching TRBD2. CDR3 length: 16 residues. Germline V gene sequence: CDR1 DFQATT, CDR2 SNEGSKA (reference sequence). Trimming at V came to 0 bases and at J to 4 bases, leaving 4 bases not matched to a gene.

Here the CDR3 reads CACGTEETQYF. CDR3 nucleotide sequence: TGTGCCTGCGGGACAGAAGAGACCCAGTACTTC. V is TRBV28 and J is TRBJ2-5; D is possibly TRBD1 (7 bases). Germline V gene data show CDR1 as MDHEN and CDR2 as SYDVKM. V lost 11 bases to trimming and J lost 3 bases, with 10 bases between them. The CDR3 is made up of 11 amino acids.

The rearrangement links TRBV18 to TRBJ1-2, with D unresolved. V was cut by 3 bases and J by 5 bases, with 10 bases left in between. The length of the CDR3 is 13 residues. Germline V gives CDR1 KGHSH, CDR2 LQKENI. The CDR3 region has the DNA TGTGCCAGCTCACCTCCAGGAACTTATGGCTACACCTTC. Its protein is CASSPPGTYGYTF.

Many counts were recorded for this clonotype. This chain connects TRBV20-1 to TRBJ2-7; perhaps TRBD1 as D (6 bases). V was cut by 0 bases and J by 7 bases, with 16 bases left in between. The CDR3 is 14 residues long. Germline V gives CDR1 DFQATT, CDR2 SNEGSKA (reference sequence). CDR3: CSARDLRAGAEQYF. The CDR3 nucleotides are TGCAGTGCTAGAGATCTCAGGGCAGGGGCTGAGCAGTACTTC.

The chain couples TRBV6-1 to TRBJ1-5; D gene unclear. V lost 3 bases, J lost 3 bases, and 9 bases lay in between. The CDR3 length is 14 residues. The V gene's germline CDR1 is MNHNS and CDR2 SASEGT. Written as DNA, the CDR3 is TGTGCCAGCAGTGAGACTCTGCCCAATCAGCCCCAGCATTTT. This translates into CASSETLPNQPQHF.

At least ten counts were recorded for this clonotype. Here the CDR3 DNA reads TGTGCCAGCAGTTACCGGCCCCACGACAGGGGAGGCACCGGGGAGCTGTTTTTT. This encodes CASSYRPHDRGGTGELFF. The chain joins TRBV6-2 or TRBV6-3 to TRBJ2-2; 8 nucleotides line up with TRBD1. The CDR3 spans 18 residues. V shed 2 bases and J 4 bases; nucleotides not matched to a gene: 12. Germline CDR1 MNHEY, CDR2 SVGEGT.

V gene TRBV7-2 combines with J gene TRBJ1-1; D perhaps matches TRBD1 (5 bases). The ends were cut back, 3 bases at V and 4 bases at J, with 27 bases in the middle. The CDR3 is 19 residues long. Looked up from germline, CDR1 is SGHTA and CDR2 is FQGNSA. The CDR3 region has the DNA TGTGCCAGCAGCTTGAGGCTAGCGGGAGGGAGGGGACGGAGCACTGAAGCTTTCTTT. It is translated as CASSLRLAGGRGRSTEAFF.

This clonotype occurred many times. The CDR3: CASSESPDRAPGVDGYTF. The CDR3 DNA reads TGTGCCAGCAGTGAATCCCCGGACAGGGCGCCAGGGGTAGATGGCTACACCTTC. The V gene is TRBV25-1, the J gene TRBJ1-2; 8 bases are a match to TRBD1. The V gene end was trimmed by 1 base and the J gene end by 6 bases; junction bases not matched to a gene: 16. The CDR3 spans 18 residues. From germline, CDR1 is MGHDK and CDR2 SYGVNS.